There are many counts of the clone carrying this TCR beta chain. Its antigen remains unidentified. Quantitative 5'-RACE with molecular barcodes produced the TCR beta libraries. TCRdb re-called the 5' RACE reads through MiXCR, storing one row per CDR3 protein. The data show fewer than 550,000 distinct CDR3 sequences, roughly 5.2% seen once. The data originate from a study of CD8 T cells in ankylosing spondylitis. Findings of the study overall: A subset of motif variants has previously been described in the synovial fluid and blood of reactive arthritis. Ankylosing spondylitis blood appeared to be characterized by a TCR beta motif of roughly eight highly homologous variants. Disease-associated clonotypes exhibited CD8+ identity and were relatively infrequent in peripheral blood. Researchers reportedly found disease-linked clones significantly enriched in matched ankylosing spondylitis synovial fluid.

The CDR3 runs to 12 residues. The germline V gene encodes CDR1 MDHEN and CDR2 SYDVKM. V was shortened by 2 bases and J by 15 bases, with 14 bases between the two germline ends. The origin of this receptor is a male donor with ankylosing spondylitis. The source material was blood, either unsorted or a sorted T cell fraction (not recorded which). This chain uses TRBV28 with TRBJ2-1; perhaps TRBD2 as D (6 bases). CDR3 sequence: CASSLTASATFF. CDR3 sequence (DNA): TGTGCCAGCAGTTTAACCGCTAGCGCAACGTTCTTC.